This T cell receptor (beta chain) was obtained from a study of brain T cells in children with intractable seizures. This CDR3 region has 13 residues. Germline V CDR1 and CDR2: SGHDN, FVKESK. With 5 bases removed from V and 10 bases from J, the gap between germline ends came to 12 bases. The sequenced cases were selected for having the highest brain T cell transcript signatures. Produced via immunoSEQ multiplex PCR; TCRdb's table is partial and in-frame only. The sample has about 41,000 clones, around 90% seen once; the top ten hold roughly 6.3%. The V call is TRBV14, the J call TRBJ1-6; D not certain. The sample in question was peripheral blood, obtained at surgery. The receptor was derived from a girl aged 2 to 10 with tuberous sclerosis and intractable seizures. CDR3 bases: TGTGCCAGCAGCTTATACGCGAGATCACCCCTCCACTTT. Residues: CASSLYARSPLHF.